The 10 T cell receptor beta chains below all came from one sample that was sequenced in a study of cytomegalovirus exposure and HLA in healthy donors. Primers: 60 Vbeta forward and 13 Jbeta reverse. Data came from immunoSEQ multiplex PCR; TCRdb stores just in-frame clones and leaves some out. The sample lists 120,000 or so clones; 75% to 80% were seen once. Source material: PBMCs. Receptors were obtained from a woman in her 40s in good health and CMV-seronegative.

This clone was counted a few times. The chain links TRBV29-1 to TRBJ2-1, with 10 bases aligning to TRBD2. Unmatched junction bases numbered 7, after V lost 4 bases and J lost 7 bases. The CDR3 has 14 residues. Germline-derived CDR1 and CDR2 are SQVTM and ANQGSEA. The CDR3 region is CSVVNSGGWNEQFF. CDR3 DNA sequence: TGCAGCGTTGTGAATAGCGGGGGGTGGAATGAGCAGTTCTTC.

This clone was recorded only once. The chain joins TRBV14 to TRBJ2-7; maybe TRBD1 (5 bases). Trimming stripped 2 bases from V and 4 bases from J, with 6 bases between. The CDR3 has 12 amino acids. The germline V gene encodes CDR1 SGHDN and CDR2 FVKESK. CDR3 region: CASSQQGYEQYF. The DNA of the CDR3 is TGTGCCAGCAGCCAACAGGGATACGAGCAGTACTTC.

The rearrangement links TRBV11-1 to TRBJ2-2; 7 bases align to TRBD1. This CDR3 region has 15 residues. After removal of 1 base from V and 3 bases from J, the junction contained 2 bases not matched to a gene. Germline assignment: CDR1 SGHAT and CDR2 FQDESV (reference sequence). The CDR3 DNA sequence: TGTGCCAGCAGCTTAGGCCAGGGGGACACCGGGGAGCTGTTTTTT. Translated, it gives CASSLGQGDTGELFF.

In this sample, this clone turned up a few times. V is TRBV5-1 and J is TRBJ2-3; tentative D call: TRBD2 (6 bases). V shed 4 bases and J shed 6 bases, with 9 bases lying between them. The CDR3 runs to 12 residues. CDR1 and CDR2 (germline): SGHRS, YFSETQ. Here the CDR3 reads CASSPGLDTQYF. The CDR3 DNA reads TGCGCCAGCAGCCCGGGACTGGATACGCAGTATTTT.

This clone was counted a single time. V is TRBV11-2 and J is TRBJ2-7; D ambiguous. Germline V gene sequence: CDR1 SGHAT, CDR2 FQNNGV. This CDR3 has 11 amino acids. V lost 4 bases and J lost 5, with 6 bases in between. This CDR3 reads CASSSVHEQYF. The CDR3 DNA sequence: TGTGCCAGCAGCTCAGTCCACGAGCAGTACTTC.

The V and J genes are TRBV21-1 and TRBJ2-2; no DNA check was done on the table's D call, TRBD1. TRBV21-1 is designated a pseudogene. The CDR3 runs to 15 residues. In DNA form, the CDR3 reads TGTGCCAGCAGCATGCACAGGGGAGTGACCGGGGAGCTGTTTTTT. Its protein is CASSMHRGVTGELFF.

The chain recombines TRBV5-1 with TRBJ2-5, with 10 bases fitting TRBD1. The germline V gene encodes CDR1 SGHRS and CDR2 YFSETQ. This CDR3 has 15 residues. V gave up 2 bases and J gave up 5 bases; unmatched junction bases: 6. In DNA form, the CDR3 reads TGCGCCAGCAGCTTAGGGACAGGGGCTGGGGAGACCCAGTACTTC. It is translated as CASSLGTGAGETQYF.

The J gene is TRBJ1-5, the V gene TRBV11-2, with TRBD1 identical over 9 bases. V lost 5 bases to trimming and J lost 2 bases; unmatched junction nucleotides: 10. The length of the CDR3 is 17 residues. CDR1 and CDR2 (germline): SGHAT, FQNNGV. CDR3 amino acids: CASSKGQGPMGNQPQHF. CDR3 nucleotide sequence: TGTGCCAGCAGCAAGGGACAGGGACCCATGGGCAATCAGCCCCAGCATTTT.

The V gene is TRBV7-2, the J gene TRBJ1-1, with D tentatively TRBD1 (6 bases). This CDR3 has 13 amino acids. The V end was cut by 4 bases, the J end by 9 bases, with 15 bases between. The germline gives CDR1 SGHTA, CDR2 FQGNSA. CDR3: CASSSQRQAKAFF. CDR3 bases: TGTGCCAGCAGCTCCCAACGACAGGCAAAAGCTTTCTTT.

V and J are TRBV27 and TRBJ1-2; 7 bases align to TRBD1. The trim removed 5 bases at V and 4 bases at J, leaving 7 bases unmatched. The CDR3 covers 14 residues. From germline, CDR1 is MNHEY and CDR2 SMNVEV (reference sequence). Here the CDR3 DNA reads TGTGCCAGCAGTACCGATCAGGGGGTCTATGGCTACACCTTC. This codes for CASSTDQGVYGYTF.